The 5 T cell receptor beta chains below come from one sample, sequenced in a study of shared clonotypes between healthy human individuals. The protocol was immunoSEQ multiplex PCR, while the TCRdb copy is restricted to in-frame clones and leaves out a portion. This repertoire shows 2 million to 2.5 million clones, 80% to 95% found once; its top ten account for 0.37%. The sample taken for sequencing was naive CD4+ T cells from PBMCs. Subset indicated: CD45RA+ positively selected. These receptors were collected from a man younger than 35 in good health. Some clones in this sample may be carry-over from other donors' samples.

The CDR3 sequence is CASSLTGGWGTEAFF. The DNA for the CDR3 is TGCGCCAGCAGCCTAACGGGGGGCTGGGGCACTGAAGCTTTCTTT. This chain uses TRBV4-3 with TRBJ1-1, with D possibly being TRBD1 (6 bases). The CDR3 extends over 15 amino acids. In germline, CDR1 is LGHNA, CDR2 YSLEER. With 4 bases removed from V and 4 bases from J, the gap between germline ends came to 16 bases.

The chain uses TRBV11-3 and TRBJ2-1; D is unresolved. There are 14 residues in the CDR3. Trimming removed 5 bases from V and 7 bases from J, with 15 bases in between. The germline V gene has CDR1 SGHNT and CDR2 YENEEA. CDR3 sequence reads: CASSTDGEANEQFF. CDR3 DNA: TGTGCCAGCAGCACAGACGGAGAAGCGAATGAGCAGTTCTTC. Together with reference TRBV11-3 and TRBJ2-1, the CDR3 gives the full variable domain: EAGVVQSPRYKIIEKKQPVAFWCNPISGHNTLYWYLQNLGQGPELLIRYENEEAVDDSQLPKDRFSAERLKGVDSTLKIQPAELGDSAVYLCASSTDGEANEQFFGPGTRLTVL.

The genes are TRBV4-3 and TRBJ1-3, with D perhaps TRBD1 (5 bases). This CDR3 contains 15 residues. The ends were cut back, 4 bases at V and 0 bases at J, with 10 bases in the middle. CDR1 and CDR2 from the germline V gene are LGHNA and YSLEER. This chain's CDR3 is CASSPGHNSGNTIYF. The CDR3 nucleotides are TGCGCCAGCAGCCCCGGACACAACTCTGGAAACACCATATATTTT.

The rearrangement uses TRBV27 and TRBJ2-6, with D unclear. Germline lookup yields CDR1 MNHEY and CDR2 SMNVEV (reference sequence). V lost 7 bases, J lost 1 base, and 5 bases lay in between. The CDR3 runs to 13 residues. The CDR3 region has the DNA TGTGCCAGCACAAGTTCTGGGGCCAACGTCCTGACTTTC. Protein sequence: CASTSSGANVLTF.

The rearrangement uses TRBV28 and TRBJ1-4; perhaps TRBD1 as D (5 bases). This CDR3 comprises 14 residues. The germline V gene encodes CDR1 MDHEN and CDR2 SYDVKM. The V and J ends lost 2 bases and 11 bases respectively, with 15 bases between them. The CDR3 region is CASSLKVREGKLFF. For the CDR3, the DNA is TGTGCCAGCAGTTTAAAGGTCAGGGAGGGGAAACTGTTTTTT. Full variable domain (outside the CDR3, taken from reference TRBV28 and TRBJ1-4): DVKVTQSSRYLVKRTGEKVFLECVQDMDHENMFWYRQDPGLGLRLIYFSYDVKMKEKGDIPEGYSVSREKKERFSLILESASTNQTSMYLCASSLKVREGKLFFGSGTQLSVL.